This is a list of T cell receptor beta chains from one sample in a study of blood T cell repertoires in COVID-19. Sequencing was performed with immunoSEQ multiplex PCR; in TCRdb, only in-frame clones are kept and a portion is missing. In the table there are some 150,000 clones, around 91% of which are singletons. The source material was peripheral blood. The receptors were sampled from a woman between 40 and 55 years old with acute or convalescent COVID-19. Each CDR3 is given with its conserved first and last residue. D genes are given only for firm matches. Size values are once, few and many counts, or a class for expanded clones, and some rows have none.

CASGLVMRGGALPGTGELFF | TGTGCTAGTGGTTTGGTAATGCGCGGGGGGGCCCTTCCGGGAACCGGGGAGCTGTTTTTT | TRBJ2-2 | TRBV12-5 | . | TRBD2
CASSKWASRTYEQYF | TGTGCCAGCAGCAAATGGGCTAGCCGAACCTACGAGCAGTACTTC | TRBJ2-7 | TRBV21-1 | . | .
CASSWTSGGGPDTQYF | TGTGCCAGCAGCTGGACTAGCGGAGGGGGACCAGATACGCAGTATTTT | TRBJ2-3 | TRBV2 | . | TRBD2
CASSATDRYTDTQYF | TGTGCCAGCAGCGCGACGGACAGGTACACAGATACGCAGTATTTT | TRBJ2-3 | TRBV11-1 | . | TRBD1
CASSANRQGPYGYTF | TGTGCCAGCAGCGCCAATCGACAGGGACCCTATGGCTACACCTTC | TRBJ1-2 | TRBV9 | . | TRBD1
CASTDSGAEQFF | TGTGCCAGCACAGATAGCGGGGCTGAGCAGTTCTTC | TRBJ2-1 | TRBV5-8 | few | TRBD2
CASSRARDRGRNQPQHF | TGTGCCAGCAGCAGGGCCCGGGACAGGGGTCGCAATCAGCCCCAGCATTTT | TRBJ1-5 | TRBV21-1 | . | .
CASSLGTGTSPLHF | TGTGCCAGCAGCCTCGGGACAGGTACTTCACCCCTCCACTTT | TRBJ1-6 | TRBV2 | . | TRBD1
CASSLAPKTGKETQYF | TGCGCCAGCAGCTTGGCGCCAAAGACAGGGAAAGAGACCCAGTACTTC | TRBJ2-5 | TRBV5-1 | . | TRBD1
CASSLSTSVNEKLFF | TGTGCCAGCAGCTTATCTACCTCCGTGAATGAAAAACTGTTTTTT | TRBJ1-4 | TRBV5-4 | . | .
CASSYSNGGGEKLFF | TGTGCCAGCAGTTACTCGAACGGGGGTGGTGAAAAACTGTTTTTT | TRBJ1-4 | TRBV6-2/TRBV6-3 | . | .
CASSPPGQGFKGYEQYF | TGTGCCAGCTCACCACCGGGACAGGGATTTAAAGGCTACGAGCAGTACTTC | TRBJ2-7 | TRBV18 | few | TRBD1
CASRETGLAEVNEQFF | TGTGCCAGCAGGGAAACGGGACTAGCGGAAGTTAATGAGCAGTTCTTC | TRBJ2-1 | TRBV27 | . | TRBD2
CASSPTTGGLDQPQHF | TGTGCCAGCTCACCAACCACGGGGGGGCTCGATCAGCCCCAGCATTTT | TRBJ1-5 | TRBV18 | . | .
CASRGQGAGEQYF | TGCGCCAGCAGAGGACAGGGGGCGGGAGAGCAGTACTTC | TRBJ2-7 | TRBV10-2 | . | TRBD1
CASSSPPWGLSYNEQFF | TGTGCCAGCAGCTCCCCCCCTTGGGGCCTCTCCTACAATGAGCAGTTCTTC | TRBJ2-1 | TRBV7-9 | . | .
CASSPLLAGGPQETQYF | TGCGCCAGCAGTCCCCTACTAGCGGGGGGACCCCAAGAGACCCAGTACTTC | TRBJ2-5 | TRBV23-1 | . | TRBD2
CASSLGDRREQYF | TGTGCCAGCAGCTTAGGTGATAGGAGAGAGCAGTACTTC | TRBJ2-7 | TRBV11-3 | . | .
CASSPSGTGAYNSYNEQFF | TGTGCCAGCAGCCCGTCCGGGACAGGGGCGTACAATTCCTACAATGAGCAGTTCTTC | TRBJ2-1 | TRBV4-2 | . | TRBD1
CATSDFASGGRLTGELFF | TGTGCCACCAGTGATTTTGCTAGCGGGGGGCGCCTCACCGGGGAGCTGTTTTTT | TRBJ2-2 | TRBV24-1 | . | TRBD2
CASSEAGLAGGPGYDIQYF | TGTGCCAGCAGTGAAGCGGGACTAGCGGGAGGGCCGGGATATGACATTCAGTACTTC | TRBJ2-4 | TRBV2 | . | TRBD2
CATSEKLAGSYNEQFF | TGTGCCACCAGTGAGAAGCTAGCGGGATCCTACAATGAGCAGTTCTTC | TRBJ2-1 | TRBV24-1 | . | TRBD2
CAWSKDRVTEAFF | TGTGCCTGGAGCAAGGACAGGGTTACTGAAGCTTTCTTT | TRBJ1-1 | TRBV30 | . | TRBD1
CASQRDRGPFYNEQFF | TGTGCCAGTCAACGAGACAGGGGACCTTTTTACAATGAGCAGTTCTTC | TRBJ2-1 | TRBV7-9 | . | TRBD1
CASNPSGAYEQYF | TGTGCCAGCAACCCGAGCGGGGCTTACGAGCAGTACTTC | TRBJ2-7 | TRBV27 | . | TRBD2
CASSDGSGQAGELFF | TGCGCCAGCAGTGATGGCAGCGGGCAAGCCGGGGAGCTGTTTTTT | TRBJ2-2 | TRBV10-1 | . | .
CASSELEASGANVLTF | TGTGCCAGCAGTGAACTCGAGGCATCGGGGGCCAACGTCCTGACTTTC | TRBJ2-6 | TRBV6-1 | . | .
CASSQAGETGELFF | TGTGCCAGCAGCCAGGCCGGAGAGACCGGGGAGCTGTTTTTT | TRBJ2-2 | TRBV3-1/TRBV3-2 | . | .
CASSKKSRGESKETQYF | TGTGCCAGCAGCAAAAAGTCGCGGGGGGAGAGTAAAGAGACCCAGTACTTC | TRBJ2-5 | TRBV21-1 | . | .
CASGEQRGSYNEQFF | TGTGCCAGCGGGGAACAGCGGGGATCCTACAATGAGCAGTTCTTC | TRBJ2-1 | TRBV7-2 | . | TRBD2
CASSSRPGQGLFEQYF | TGTGCCAGTAGTAGCCGGCCGGGACAGGGACTATTCGAGCAGTACTTC | TRBJ2-7 | TRBV19 | . | TRBD1
CASSLARGQHYGYTF | TGTGCCAGCAGCTTGGCCAGGGGGCAGCACTATGGCTACACCTTC | TRBJ1-2 | TRBV5-5 | . | TRBD1
CSVVRDTQETQYF | TGCAGCGTTGTAAGAGACACCCAAGAGACCCAGTACTTC | TRBJ2-5 | TRBV29-1 | . | .
CASSTFTSGPQHF | TGTGCCAGCAGTACTTTTACTTCCGGGCCCCAGCATTTT | TRBJ1-5 | TRBV28 | . | .
CASSIQGAGQPQHF | TGTGCCAGTAGTATACAGGGGGCTGGTCAGCCCCAGCATTTT | TRBJ1-5 | TRBV19 | . | TRBD1
CASSPGTFLGQPQHF | TGTGCCAGCAGTCCCGGGACTTTTTTAGGTCAGCCCCAGCATTTT | TRBJ1-5 | TRBV2 | . | .
CASSLAGGGEQYF | TGTGCCAGCAGCTTAGCGGGGGGCGGGGAGCAGTACTTC | TRBJ2-7 | TRBV11-2 | . | .
CASSYGRFGSYNEQFF | TGTGCCAGCAGTTACGGCAGGTTCGGCTCCTACAATGAGCAGTTCTTC | TRBJ2-1 | TRBV6-5 | . | .
CASSPGTSGITDTQYF | TGTGCCAGCAGCCCGGGGACTAGCGGGATCACAGATACGCAGTATTTT | TRBJ2-3 | TRBV7-9 | . | TRBD2
CASGKPGQITTNEKLFF | TGTGCCAGCGGAAAACCGGGACAGATAACAACTAATGAAAAACTGTTTTTT | TRBJ1-4 | TRBV19 | . | TRBD1
CASMRSYSGNTIYF | TGTGCCAGTATGAGGTCCTACTCTGGAAACACCATATATTTT | TRBJ1-3 | TRBV19 | . | .
CASSLPGGAQYF | TGTGCCAGCAGTTTACCGGGGGGAGCGCAGTACTTC | TRBJ2-7 | TRBV12-3/TRBV12-4 | . | TRBD2
CASSPGQGLAYEQYF | TGTGCCAGCAGCCCAGGACAGGGCTTGGCCTACGAGCAGTACTTC | TRBJ2-7 | TRBV7-7 | once | TRBD1
CASSPRREGEQFF | TGTGCCAGCTCCCCGCGGAGGGAGGGTGAGCAGTTCTTC | TRBJ2-1 | TRBV18 | . | TRBD2
CASSSRTAYGYTF | TGTGCCAGCAGCTCCAGGACAGCTTATGGCTACACCTTC | TRBJ1-2 | TRBV7-9 | . | .
CASSWTDTEAFF | TGTGCCAGCAGCTGGACAGACACTGAAGCTTTCTTT | TRBJ1-1 | TRBV11-2 | . | .
CASSYSGLGAIAQYF | TGTGCCAGCAGTTACTCGGGACTAGGAGCCATTGCGCAGTATTTT | TRBJ2-3 | TRBV6-5 | . | TRBD2